This T cell receptor (beta chain) was recovered during a study of human T cells and chemical hapten exposure. Study-wide context: The variation in per-sample TCR yields arose mainly from small differences in pooled library volumes.

Unique molecular identifiers were linked by the library to individual cDNA molecules. One entry per CDR3 protein, called by TCRdb with MiXCR from the RACE reads. Among 35,000 to 45,000 distinct CDR3 sequences listed, around 9% were seen once. The table lists this clonotype with many counts. The antigen is undetermined. The time point here: patch test 2, 6 weeks after DPC sensitization. Indicated treatment: therapeutic diphenylcyclopropenone sensitization with weekly scalp DPC. The donor pool consisted of alopecia patients aged 18 to 70 years, considered suitable for DPC. Whole-study findings and limits: Donors had alopecia, so their immune response may differ from healthy people's.

The trim removed 10 bases at V and 4 bases at J, leaving 3 bases unmatched. Germline values: CDR1 SGHRS, CDR2 YFSETQ. The CDR3 covers 11 residues. Here the sequenced sample was whole blood, taken in connection with sensitization to the hapten diphenylcyclopropenone (DPC). The receptor was isolated from a woman aged 40 to 55 with alopecia areata. Some clones in this sample may be carry-over from other donors' samples. The chain links TRBV5-1 to TRBJ1-2; 8 bases line up with TRBD1. This CDR3 reads CAVGQGYGYTF. The CDR3 nucleotides are TGCGCCGTCGGACAGGGCTATGGCTACACCTTC.